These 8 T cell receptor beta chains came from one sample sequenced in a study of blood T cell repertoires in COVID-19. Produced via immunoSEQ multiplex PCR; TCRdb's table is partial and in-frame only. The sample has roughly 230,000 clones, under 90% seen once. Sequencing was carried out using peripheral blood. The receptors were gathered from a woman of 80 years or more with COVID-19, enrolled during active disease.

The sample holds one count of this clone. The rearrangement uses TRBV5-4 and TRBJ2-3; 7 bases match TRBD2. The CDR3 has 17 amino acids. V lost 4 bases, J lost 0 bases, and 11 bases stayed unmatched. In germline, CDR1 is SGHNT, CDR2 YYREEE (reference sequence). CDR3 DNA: TGTGCCAGCAGCCCCCGGGCTGGCGGGAGAAGCACAGATACGCAGTATTTT. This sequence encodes CASSPRAGGRSTDTQYF.

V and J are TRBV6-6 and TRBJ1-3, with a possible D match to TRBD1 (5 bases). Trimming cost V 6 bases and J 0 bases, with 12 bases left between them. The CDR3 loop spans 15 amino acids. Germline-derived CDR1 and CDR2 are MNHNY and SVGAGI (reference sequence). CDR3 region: CASSPGGDSGNTIYF. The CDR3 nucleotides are TGTGCCAGCAGCCCGGGGGGGGACTCTGGAAACACCATATATTTT.

CDR3 in DNA: TGTGCCAGCAGCACGGGACAGGGGGCTTCCTCTGGAAACACCATATATTTT. As protein: CASSTGQGASSGNTIYF. V and J are TRBV7-9 and TRBJ1-3, with TRBD1 identical over 12 bases. Losses at the gene ends were 5 bases for V and 0 bases for J; bases not matched to a gene: 5. CDR1 and CDR2 (germline): SEHNR, FQNEAQ (reference sequence). The CDR3 length is 17 residues.

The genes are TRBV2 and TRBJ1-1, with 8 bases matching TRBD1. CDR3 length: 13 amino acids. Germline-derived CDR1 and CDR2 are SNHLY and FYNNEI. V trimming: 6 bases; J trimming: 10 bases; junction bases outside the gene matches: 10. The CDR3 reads CASRPTGGSGAFF. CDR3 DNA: TGTGCCAGCAGACCAACAGGGGGGTCAGGAGCTTTCTTT.

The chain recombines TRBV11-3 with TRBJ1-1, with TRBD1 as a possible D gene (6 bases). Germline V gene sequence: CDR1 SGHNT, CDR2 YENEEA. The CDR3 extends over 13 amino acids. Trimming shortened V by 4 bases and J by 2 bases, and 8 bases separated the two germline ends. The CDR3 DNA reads TGTGCCAGCAGCTCGGGACAAAACACTGAAGCTTTCTTT. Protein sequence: CASSSGQNTEAFF.

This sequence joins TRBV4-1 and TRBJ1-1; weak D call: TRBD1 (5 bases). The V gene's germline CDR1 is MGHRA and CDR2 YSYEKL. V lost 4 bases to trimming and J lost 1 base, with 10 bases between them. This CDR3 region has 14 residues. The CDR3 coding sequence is TGCGCCAGCAGCCCTACAGGTAAGAACACTGAAGCTTTCTTT. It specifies CASSPTGKNTEAFF.

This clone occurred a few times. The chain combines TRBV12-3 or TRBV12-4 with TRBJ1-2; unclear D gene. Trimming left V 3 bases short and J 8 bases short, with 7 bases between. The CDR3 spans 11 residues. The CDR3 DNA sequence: TGTGCCAGCAGTTTCCTCGGGGGCTACACCTTC. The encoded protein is CASSFLGGYTF.

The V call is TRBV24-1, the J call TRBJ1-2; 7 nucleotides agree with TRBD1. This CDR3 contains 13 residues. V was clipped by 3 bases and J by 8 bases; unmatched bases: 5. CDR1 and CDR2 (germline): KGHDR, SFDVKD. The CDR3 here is CATSDTDRRGYTF. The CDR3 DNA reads TGTGCCACCAGTGATACGGACAGGCGGGGCTACACCTTC.